This is a list of T cell receptor beta chains from one sample in a study of T cell changes during pregnancy in multiple sclerosis. The table came from immunoSEQ multiplex PCR; TCRdb's copy has only in-frame clones and leaves some out. In the table there are under 50,000 clones, around 93% of which are singletons. The specimen comprised CD4+ T cells from peripheral blood mononuclear cells, sampled after pregnancy. The receptors here all came from a female donor with multiple sclerosis, enrolled in a pregnancy study. CDR3s include the opening cysteine and the closing phenylalanine or tryptophan. D genes are given only for firm matches. Clone size appears in some rows only: once, few, many, or a class for an expanded clone.

size | J | V | D | DNA | CDR3
. | TRBJ1-1 | TRBV9 | . | TGTGCCAGCAGCGTTGGGGAGGCGTCCTTCCCTGAAGCTTTCTTT | CASSVGEASFPEAFF
few | TRBJ1-2 | TRBV15 | TRBD1 | TGTGCCACCAGCAGTCGGACAGGGGGCTTTGGCTACACCTTC | CATSSRTGGFGYTF
. | TRBJ2-1 | TRBV5-1 | TRBD2 | TGCGCCAGCAGCTTGGCCATCCGAGCGGGGGGCAATGAGCAGTTCTTC | CASSLAIRAGGNEQFF
. | TRBJ2-7 | TRBV2 | TRBD2 | TGTGCCAGCAGCCAGGGGCCTAGCTTGGGCGGGAGGGGTTACGAGCAGTACTTC | CASSQGPSLGGRGYEQYF
. | TRBJ1-1 | TRBV7-8 | TRBD1 | TGTGCCAGCAGCTTAGCCCCCGCAGGGGGATCCACTGAAGCTTTCTTT | CASSLAPAGGSTEAFF
. | TRBJ1-5 | TRBV6-5 | . | TGTGCCAGCAGTTACAGAGGGCAGTCCGGTCAGCCCCAGCATTTT | CASSYRGQSGQPQHF
. | TRBJ1-1 | TRBV5-6 | . | TGTGCCAGCAGCTTTGTCGGGCGGGGGGTATGGGGAGTAGACACTGAAGCTTTCTTT | CASSFVGRGVWGVDTEAFF
. | TRBJ2-7 | TRBV6-5 | . | TGTGCCAGCAGTTACTCATCTAAAATACTCGGCGAGCAGTACTTC | CASSYSSKILGEQYF
. | TRBJ2-3 | TRBV14 | . | TGTGCCAGCAGCCAAGAGGTGGGGCTTAGCACAGATACGCAGTATTTT | CASSQEVGLSTDTQYF
. | TRBJ2-3 | TRBV1 | . | TGCACCAGCAGCCAAGATGGGGCAGACCGGCCCACAGATACGCAGTATTTT | CTSSQDGADRPTDTQYF
. | TRBJ1-1 | TRBV4-1 | . | TGCGCCAGCAGCCACCCCCCGGGGGGAACTGAAGCTTTCTTT | CASSHPPGGTEAFF
. | TRBJ2-3 | TRBV2 | TRBD2 | TGTGCCAGCAGTTCTAGCGGGGATAGCACAGATACGCAGTATTTT | CASSSSGDSTDTQYF
. | TRBJ2-1 | TRBV4-2 | TRBD2 | TGTGCCAGCAGCCAAGTGGTAGCGGGGGCGTTCAATGAGCAGTTCTTC | CASSQVVAGAFNEQFF
. | TRBJ2-2 | TRBV29-1 | . | TGCAGCGTTGGAATTGACACCGGCACCGGGGAGCTGTTTTTT | CSVGIDTGTGELFF
. | TRBJ2-6 | TRBV7-9 | . | TGTGCCCCGGAGGGGAGCTCTGGGGCCAACGTCCTGACTTTC | CAPEGSSGANVLTF
once | TRBJ1-2 | TRBV6-4 | TRBD1 | TGTGCCAGCAGTGTCGACAGGGGCCCGAACTATGGCTACACCTTC | CASSVDRGPNYGYTF
. | TRBJ1-2 | TRBV27 | . | TGTGCCAGCAGAAGTCACCGGGACACAGACTATGGCTACACCTTC | CASRSHRDTDYGYTF
. | TRBJ2-1 | TRBV2 | . | TGTGCCAGCAGTGAAGGCGGGAACAATGAGCAGTTCTTC | CASSEGGNNEQFF
once | TRBJ1-2 | TRBV6-5 | TRBD1 | TGTGCCAGCAAAACCTTAGGGGGCTGGAACTATGGCTACACCTTC | CASKTLGGWNYGYTF
. | TRBJ2-1 | TRBV6-1 | . | TGTGCCAGCACATACTCGACCTACAATGAGCAGTTCTTC | CASTYSTYNEQFF
. | TRBJ2-1 | TRBV7-2 | . | TGTGCCAGCCAATCCCGGGAGAGGAATGAGCAGTTCTTC | CASQSRERNEQFF
. | TRBJ2-1 | TRBV5-1 | . | TGCGCCAGCAGCGGGGCCATCTACAATGAGCAGTTCTTC | CASSGAIYNEQFF
. | TRBJ1-1 | TRBV4-2 | . | TGTGCCAGCAGCCCCACATGGAACACTGAAGCTTTCTTT | CASSPTWNTEAFF
. | TRBJ1-3 | TRBV11-2 | . | TGTGCCAGCAGCTTACGCCCGGTAGGAAACACCATATATTTT | CASSLRPVGNTIYF
. | TRBJ2-2 | TRBV5-4 | . | TGTGCCAGCAGCTGGGGGCTGGGAGGGGGCACCGGGGAGCTGTTTTTT | CASSWGLGGGTGELFF
. | TRBJ1-3 | TRBV15 | TRBD1 | TGTGCCACCAGCAGGGTAGACAGGGTGTACAACACCATATATTTT | CATSRVDRVYNTIYF
. | TRBJ2-5 | TRBV5-1 | . | TGCGCCAGCAGCTTGGGTAGCGGTAAGACCCAAGAGACCCAGTACTTC | CASSLGSGKTQETQYF
. | TRBJ2-7 | TRBV7-2 | . | TGTGCCAGCAGCTTAGACGCCGGGGAGCAGTACTTC | CASSLDAGEQYF
once | TRBJ1-6 | TRBV19 | . | TGTGCCTCCCGGGGAGCTTCACCCCTCCACTTT | CASRGASPLHF
medium-sized | TRBJ2-3 | TRBV7-2 | TRBD2 | TGTGCCAGCAGCTTATTTGCGGGGGGGAATACGCAGTATTTT | CASSLFAGGNTQYF
. | TRBJ1-3 | TRBV25-1 | . | TGTGCCAGCAGTGGTCCCGTGGCAGGAAACACCATATATTTT | CASSGPVAGNTIYF
. | TRBJ2-5 | TRBV11-3 | . | TGTGCCAGCAGCTTAGAATCTGGGGGCGCGGAGACCCAGTACTTC | CASSLESGGAETQYF
. | TRBJ1-6 | TRBV6-5 | . | TGTGTCGCGGGGTGGGTAGGCTCACCCCTCCACTTT | CVAGWVGSPLHF
. | TRBJ2-5 | TRBV6-1 | TRBD2 | TGTGCCAGCAGTGGAAAGGCTAGCGGGGCGGAGACCCAGTACTTC | CASSGKASGAETQYF
. | TRBJ1-1 | TRBV7-3 | . | TGTGCCAGCAGCTTAATGGGAGGGGGGAACACTGAAGCTTTCTTT | CASSLMGGGNTEAFF
. | TRBJ1-2 | TRBV29-1 | . | TGCAGCGTTGAAGAACGGGTGAAGTCCTATGGCTACACCTTC | CSVEERVKSYGYTF
. | TRBJ2-1 | TRBV4-1 | TRBD2 | TGCGCCAGCAGCCGAGAAACTAGCGGACGCTACAATGAGCAGTTCTTC | CASSRETSGRYNEQFF
. | TRBJ1-5 | TRBV18 | . | TGTGCCAGCTCCCCGGACAGCCAGTTCAGCAATCAGCCCCAGCATTTT | CASSPDSQFSNQPQHF
. | TRBJ2-2 | TRBV19 | . | TGTGCCAGTTTGGGGTCCAGACAGGGAGGTGGGGAGCTGTTTTTT | CASLGSRQGGGELFF
once | TRBJ1-5 | TRBV27 | . | TGTGCCAGCAGTGCTGGGGGGGGTAGCAATCAGCCCCAGCATTTT | CASSAGGGSNQPQHF
. | TRBJ2-4 | TRBV2 | TRBD1 | TGTGCCAGCAGACAATTCGGACAGGGAAACATTCAGTACTTC | CASRQFGQGNIQYF
. | TRBJ2-4 | TRBV29-1 | . | TGCAGCGTTCATCAGCGGCGGCTAGCCAAAAACATTCAGTACTTC | CSVHQRRLAKNIQYF
. | TRBJ1-1 | TRBV10-3 | TRBD1 | TGTGCCATCAGTGAGTCGGGGACAGGGGGGAAGGGTGCAGAGGAAGCTTTCTTT | CAISESGTGGKGAEEAFF
. | TRBJ1-5 | TRBV19 | . | TGTGCCAGTAGTATTCCCGGGGAATACAGTCAGCCCCAGCATTTT | CASSIPGEYSQPQHF
. | TRBJ2-5 | TRBV7-2 | . | TGTGCCAGCAGCTTTGGCGCGGGCGCACAAGAGACCCAGTACTTC | CASSFGAGAQETQYF
. | TRBJ2-7 | TRBV18 | . | TGTGCCAGCTCACCCCCTTTTACGGGTTACGAGCAGTACTTC | CASSPPFTGYEQYF
. | TRBJ2-2 | TRBV2 | TRBD1 | TGTGCCAGCAGTGGGGACAGGGGCGCCGGGGAGCTGTTTTTT | CASSGDRGAGELFF
few | TRBJ2-7 | TRBV11-2 | . | TGTGCCAGCAGCCCTAGACCTCAAGGCCCTCAAACGAGATATGGCGAGCAGTACTTC | CASSPRPQGPQTRYGEQYF
. | TRBJ2-3 | TRBV7-3 | TRBD2 | TGTGCCAGCAGCCTACGGGGGGGCCAAAAAGATACGCAGTATTTT | CASSLRGGQKDTQYF
. | TRBJ2-7 | TRBV19 | TRBD1 | TGTGCCAGTAGTAAGACAGGGGGCTCCTACGAGCAGTACTTC | CASSKTGGSYEQYF
. | TRBJ2-5 | TRBV2 | TRBD1 | TGTGCCAGCAGACCGGACAGGAAAGAGACCCAGTACTTC | CASRPDRKETQYF
. | TRBJ1-2 | TRBV29-1 | TRBD1 | TGCAGCGTTGAAAATGAGGGTGAGGGGGCCTATGGCTACACCTTC | CSVENEGEGAYGYTF
. | TRBJ1-6 | TRBV13 | . | TGTGCCAGCAGCCTCGGGGGTTCACCCCTCCACTTT | CASSLGGSPLHF
. | TRBJ1-6 | TRBV18 | TRBD1 | TGTGCGAGCTCGACCGTGGGACAGGAAAATTCACCCCTCCACTTT | CASSTVGQENSPLHF
once | TRBJ2-6 | TRBV2 | TRBD1 | TGTGCCAGCAGTACCCGGACAGGGAACTCTGGGGCCAACGTCCTGACTTTC | CASSTRTGNSGANVLTF
. | TRBJ2-3 | TRBV9 | . | TGTGCCAGCAGCGGGGGGCTCTTAAAGAACACAGATACGCAGTATTTT | CASSGGLLKNTDTQYF
. | TRBJ2-4 | TRBV6-1 | . | TGTGCCAGCAGTGAACAGACTCCCCTAGCCAAAAACATTCAGTACTTC | CASSEQTPLAKNIQYF